Below are 27 T cell receptor beta chains sequenced from a single sample in a study of human T cells and chemical hapten exposure. The time point denotes: patch test 1, 2 weeks after DPC sensitization. Treatment in this sample: therapeutic diphenylcyclopropenone sensitization with weekly scalp DPC. TCRdb reprocessed the RACE reads with MiXCR, giving one entry per CDR3 protein. The sample shows roughly 70,000 distinct CDR3 sequences, approximately 32% of them seen only once. The sample consisted of whole blood, taken in connection with sensitization to the hapten diphenylcyclopropenone (DPC). Receptors were obtained from a man aged 35-49 years with alopecia areata. Some clones in this sample may be carry-over from other donors' samples.

This clonotype was observed a few times. This chain connects TRBV5-1 to TRBJ2-2, with 7 bases aligning to TRBD2. This CDR3 has 16 amino acids. CDR1 and CDR2 from the germline V gene are SGHRS and YFSETQ. Losses at the gene ends were 4 bases for V and 1 base for J; bases not matched to a gene: 7. The CDR3: CASSPTSALNTGELFF. The CDR3, as DNA: TGCGCCAGCAGCCCCACTAGCGCACTGAACACCGGGGAGCTGTTTTTT.

The genes are TRBV6-5 and TRBJ1-4; D might be TRBD1 (5 bases). Looked up from germline, CDR1 is MNHEY and CDR2 is SVGAGI. This CDR3 region has 15 residues. Trimming stripped 0 bases from V and 10 bases from J, with 15 bases between. The CDR3 sequence is CASSYSFDSLGKLFF. The CDR3 nucleotides are TGTGCCAGCAGTTACTCGTTTGACAGCTTGGGAAAACTGTTTTTT.

The V call is TRBV7-2, the J call TRBJ2-5, with D possibly TRBD1 on 9 matching bases. V lost 3 bases, J lost 4 bases, and 27 bases lay in between. The CDR3 sequence is 19 residues long. Germline assignment: CDR1 SGHTA and CDR2 FQGNSA. The CDR3 sequence: CASSFRPQGARGRRETQYF. Written as DNA, the CDR3 is TGTGCCAGCAGCTTTAGGCCACAGGGGGCCCGCGGGAGGAGAGAGACCCAGTACTTC. The full variable domain, in which reference TRBV7-2 and TRBJ2-5 provide the parts outside the CDR3, is GAGVSQSPSNKVTEKGKDVELRCDPISGHTALYWYRQSLGQGLEFLIYFQGNSAPDKSGLPSDRFSAERTGGSVSTLTIQRTQQEDSAVYLCASSFRPQGARGRRETQYFGPGTRLLVL.

The J gene is TRBJ1-5, the V gene TRBV3-1; 7 bases are shared with TRBD1. In germline, CDR1 is LGHDT, CDR2 YNNKEL (reference sequence). V lost 1 base and J lost 10; bases outside the gene matches: 7. The CDR3 sequence is 14 residues long. CDR3 loop: CASSQAGTVSPQHF. For the CDR3, the DNA is TGTGCCAGCAGCCAAGCCGGGACAGTTTCTCCCCAGCATTTT. Full variable domain (remainder filled in from reference TRBV3-1 and TRBJ1-5): DTAVSQTPKYLVTQMGNDKSIKCEQNLGHDTMYWYKQDSKKFLKIMFSYNNKELIINETVPNRFSPKSPDKAHLNLHINSLELGDSAVYFCASSQAGTVSPQHFGDGTRLSIL.

The table lists this clonotype with a few counts. The chain's CDR3 is CSARAPSWGTGINEQFF. The CDR3, as DNA: TGCAGTGCTAGAGCCCCCTCTTGGGGGACAGGGATAAATGAGCAGTTCTTC. V and J are TRBV20-1 and TRBJ2-1; 9 bases are shared with TRBD1. The CDR3 runs to 17 residues. Trimming took 1 base from V and 7 from J; bases not matched to a gene: 14. The germline CDR1 and CDR2 sequences are DFQATT and SNEGSKA (reference sequence).

This clonotype was picked up a small number of times. V gene TRBV2 combines with J gene TRBJ2-3, with 7 bases identical to TRBD1. CDR3 length equals 15 residues. The ends lost 6 bases at V and 4 bases at J; junction bases unmatched: 10. The germline V gene encodes CDR1 SNHLY and CDR2 FYNNEI. The CDR3 here is CASSVLTGPADTQYF. In DNA form, the CDR3 reads TGTGCCAGCAGCGTTTTGACAGGGCCAGCAGATACGCAGTATTTT. Full variable domain (missing parts from reference TRBV2 and TRBJ2-3): EPEVTQTPSHQVTQMGQEVILRCVPISNHLYFYWYRQILGQKVEFLVSFYNNEISEKSEIFDDQFSVERPDGSNFTLKIRSTKLEDSAMYFCASSVLTGPADTQYFGPGTRLTVL.

The CDR3 sequence is CASRRTTGGYQETQYF. CDR3 coding DNA: TGTGCCAGCAGACGAACGACAGGGGGGTACCAAGAGACCCAGTACTTC. The rearrangement uses TRBV21-1 and TRBJ2-5; TRBD1 reflects the table's D call only, with no check against the DNA. TRBV21-1 is a documented pseudogene. This CDR3 spans 16 amino acids.

A few counts support this clonotype. The V call is TRBV12-3 or TRBV12-4, the J call TRBJ1-1, with a possible D match to TRBD1 (5 bases). The length of the CDR3 is 14 residues. Trimming took off 1 base at V and 5 bases at J, with 11 bases between the two ends. The CDR3 here is CASSLGMGQTEAFF. The DNA for the CDR3 is TGTGCCAGCAGTTTAGGTATGGGGCAAACTGAAGCTTTCTTT.

This clonotype was counted between two and nine times. The CDR3 spells CASSQFGGAGYTF. DNA for the CDR3: TGTGCCAGCAGTCAATTCGGGGGGGCTGGCTACACCTTC. This rearrangement joins TRBV27 to TRBJ1-2; a possible D gene is TRBD1 (6 bases). This CDR3 has 13 amino acids. V dropped 5 bases and J dropped 7 bases, with 14 bases sitting between them. Germline lookup yields CDR1 MNHEY and CDR2 SMNVEV (reference sequence).

A few counts support this clonotype. V usage is TRBV27 and J usage is TRBJ2-7; TRBD2 matches 8 bases. Germline-derived CDR1 and CDR2 are MNHEY and SMNVEV (reference sequence). The trim removed 4 bases at V and 2 bases at J, leaving 4 bases unmatched. This CDR3 is built from 14 residues. Here the CDR3 DNA reads TGTGCCAGCAGTTCCCGACTAGCGCCCTACGAGCAGTACTTC. It is translated as CASSSRLAPYEQYF.

The chain carries TRBV15 and TRBJ2-3; D call uncertain. V gave up 5 bases and J gave up 4 bases, with 13 bases separating them. CDR1 and CDR2 from the germline V gene are LNHNV and YYDKDF (reference sequence). This CDR3 is built from 14 residues. The CDR3 sequence: CATSSYSPPDTQYF. DNA for the CDR3: TGTGCCACCAGCTCTTACTCGCCTCCAGATACGCAGTATTTT.

The chain uses TRBV27 and TRBJ2-1; no definite D call. Germline V gene sequence: CDR1 MNHEY, CDR2 SMNVEV (reference sequence). V lost 0 bases to trimming and J lost 4 bases, with 7 bases between them. This CDR3 spans 14 amino acids. This CDR3 is CASSLSGVYNEQFF. Here the CDR3 DNA reads TGTGCCAGCAGTTTATCAGGAGTTTACAATGAGCAGTTCTTC.

The V and J genes are TRBV2 and TRBJ2-3; a possible D gene is TRBD1 (6 bases). The CDR3 runs to 15 residues. CDR1 and CDR2 from the germline V gene are SNHLY and FYNNEI. V gave up 5 bases and J gave up 2 bases, with 14 bases separating them. The chain's CDR3 is CASSFDRTSTDTQYF. The DNA for the CDR3 is TGTGCCAGCAGTTTCGACAGGACGTCCACAGATACGCAGTATTTT.

This clonotype has a single count. The V and J genes are TRBV3-1 and TRBJ2-7; weak D call: TRBD1 (5 bases). Trimming took 4 bases from V and 2 from J, leaving 12 bases between them. CDR1 and CDR2 (germline): LGHDT, YNNKEL (reference sequence). This CDR3 region has 14 residues. CDR3 nucleotides: TGTGCCAGCAGCCGTGAGACAGCAGCCTACGAGCAGTACTTC. Protein product: CASSRETAAYEQYF.

The DNA for the CDR3 is TGTGCCAGCAGCCAAGGACAGTCTCGGCAGTTCTTC. The encoded protein is CASSQGQSRQFF. The rearrangement links TRBV14 to TRBJ2-1; possibly TRBD1 for D (5 bases). The CDR3 consists of 12 residues. V was pared by 1 base and J by 12 bases, with 10 bases between. In germline, CDR1 is SGHDN, CDR2 FVKESK.

The J gene is TRBJ2-7, the V gene TRBV7-8; 11 positions agree with TRBD2. CDR3 length: 16 amino acids. V was clipped by 2 bases and J by 2 bases; unmatched bases: 5. Looked up from germline, CDR1 is SGHVS and CDR2 is FQNEAQ. The CDR3 is CASSLLGLAGPYEQYF. CDR3 coding DNA: TGTGCCAGCAGCTTACTTGGACTAGCGGGCCCCTACGAGCAGTACTTC.

The rearrangement uses TRBV7-6 and TRBJ2-7; no clear D. Trimming pared 1 base from V and 3 bases from J, leaving 10 bases between. The CDR3 consists of 14 residues. From germline, CDR1 is SGHVS and CDR2 FNYEAQ. DNA for the CDR3: TGTGCCAGCAGCTTAGGGCCGGTTCTCTACGAGCAGTACTTC. Translating gives CASSLGPVLYEQYF.

Comment on this clonotype: One end of the junction fails to match germline, which may point to a read error. The chain links TRBV29-1 to TRBJ1-2, with TRBD1 identical over 10 bases. The CDR3 extends over 15 amino acids. Germline CDR1 and CDR2: SQVTM and ANQGSEA. The CDR3 is CSVEGQGDENYGYTF. The CDR3 nucleotides are TGCAGCGTCGAAGGACAGGGGGATGAAAACTATGGCTACACCTTC. The full variable domain, with the rest looked up from reference TRBV29-1 and TRBJ1-2, is SAVISQKPSRDICQRGTSLTIQCQVDSQVTMMFWYRQQPGQSLTLIATANQGSEATYESGFVIDKFPISRPNLTFSTLTVSNMSPEDSSIYLCSVEGQGDENYGYTFGSGTRLTVV.

The chain joins TRBV30 to TRBJ2-2; possibly TRBD2 for D (5 bases). The V and J ends lost 0 bases and 7 bases respectively, with 15 bases between them. This CDR3 has 15 residues. CDR1 and CDR2 (germline): GTSNPN, SVGIG (reference sequence). The CDR3 here is CAWSVILGRFGELFF. In DNA, the CDR3 is TGTGCCTGGAGTGTAATACTAGGCCGGTTCGGGGAGCTGTTTTTT.

The chain employs TRBV28 and TRBJ1-4; D perhaps matches TRBD1 (6 bases). The germline CDR1 and CDR2 sequences are MDHEN and SYDVKM. The CDR3 is 14 amino acids. The V gene lost 5 bases and the J gene lost 2 bases, with 9 bases spanning the gap. The CDR3 nucleotides are TGTGCCAGCAGTACAGGGTTCACTAATGAAAAACTGTTTTTT. It yields the protein CASSTGFTNEKLFF.

V is TRBV12-3 or TRBV12-4 and J is TRBJ2-7, with TRBD2 as a possible D gene (6 bases). There are 11 residues in the CDR3. Trimming took 6 bases from V and 7 from J, leaving 10 bases between them. In DNA form, the CDR3 reads TGTGCCAGCAGCTGGGCGGGGGAGCAGTACTTC. It encodes CASSWAGEQYF.

This chain joins TRBV20-1 and TRBJ2-7; D not certain. The V end lost 3 bases, the J end lost 1 base, and 7 bases lay between the germline ends. The germline V gene has CDR1 DFQATT and CDR2 SNEGSKA (reference sequence). The CDR3 loop spans 12 amino acids. For the CDR3, the DNA is TGCAGTGCTAGTGGGTTTTCCTACGAGCAGTACTTC. Translating gives CSASGFSYEQYF.

Notes on this clonotype: One junction end does not reproduce the germline sequence, and a read error may be involved. This rearrangement joins TRBV24-1 to TRBJ2-6; D tentatively fits TRBD1 or TRBD2 (5 bases each). CDR1 and CDR2 from the germline V gene are KGHDR and SFDVKD. This CDR3 has 16 amino acids. CDR3 amino acids: CATSDSVGDGTNVLTF. For the CDR3, the DNA is TGTGCCACCAGTGATTCGGTGGGGGATGGGACCAACGTCCTGACTTTC.

The J gene is TRBJ2-1, the V gene TRBV12-3 or TRBV12-4; D is uncertain. V was clipped by 7 bases and J by 3 bases, with 4 bases between them. The CDR3 runs to 11 residues. CDR3 DNA sequence: TGTGCCAGCACCAGCTACAATGAGCAGTTCTTC. Translation gives CASTSYNEQFF.

This sequence joins TRBV7-2 and TRBJ1-5, with D uncertain. Germline V gene data show CDR1 as SGHTA and CDR2 as FQGNSA. The V and J ends lost 1 base and 2 bases respectively, with 12 bases between them. The CDR3 spans 16 residues. The CDR3, as DNA: TGTGCCAGCAGCTTAGATAACCGTGGGGGCAATCAGCCCCAGCATTTT. This translates into CASSLDNRGGNQPQHF.

The table lists this clonotype with a few counts. This chain uses TRBV5-1 with TRBJ2-3; TRBD1 or TRBD2 may be the D gene (6 bases each). V was clipped by 0 bases and J by 0 bases, with 11 bases between them. The CDR3 is 16 residues long. Germline V gives CDR1 SGHRS, CDR2 YFSETQ. The CDR3 region is CASSLEGGRSTDTQYF. The CDR3 DNA follows: TGCGCCAGCAGCTTGGAGGGGGGCCGGAGCACAGATACGCAGTATTTT.

Points on this clonotype: The junction shows a germline mismatch at one end, possibly a read error. The genes are TRBV6-2 or TRBV6-3 and TRBJ2-6; 7 bases map to TRBD1. The germline V gene encodes CDR1 MNHEY and CDR2 SVGEGT. The CDR3 loop spans 18 amino acids. The CDR3 spells CASSSTGDPSSGANILTF. The CDR3 region has the DNA TGTGCCAGCAGTTCCACAGGGGACCCAAGCTCTGGGGCCAACATCCTGACTTTC.